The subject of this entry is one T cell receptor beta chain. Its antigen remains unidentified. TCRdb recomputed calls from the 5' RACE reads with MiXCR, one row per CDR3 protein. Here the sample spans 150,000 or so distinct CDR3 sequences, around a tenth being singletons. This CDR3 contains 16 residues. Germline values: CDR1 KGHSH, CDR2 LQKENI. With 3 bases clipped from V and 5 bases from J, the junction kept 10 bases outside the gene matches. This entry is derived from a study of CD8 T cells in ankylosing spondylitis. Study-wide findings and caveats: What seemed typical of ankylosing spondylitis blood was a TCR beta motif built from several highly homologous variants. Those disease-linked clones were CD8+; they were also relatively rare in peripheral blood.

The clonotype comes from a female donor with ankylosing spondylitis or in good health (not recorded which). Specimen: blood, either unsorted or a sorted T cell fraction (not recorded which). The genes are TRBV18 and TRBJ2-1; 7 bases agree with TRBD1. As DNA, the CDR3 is TGTGCCAGCTCACCGCCAGACAGGGATAATGACAATGAGCAGTTCTTC. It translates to CASSPPDRDNDNEQFF.